What follows is one TCR beta chain and its context. Trimming cost V 5 bases and J 1 base, with 11 bases left between them. The CDR3 runs to 14 residues. CDR1 SGHTA and CDR2 FQGNSA come from the germline V gene. This sample was taken from a study of control samples from healthy donors and cancer patients. This table comes from immunoSEQ multiplex PCR, and its TCRdb copy is limited to in-frame clones, with some not included. This sample has roughly 190,000 clones; around 90% occur once, and the top ten carry approximately 1.8%. The J gene is TRBJ1-1, the V gene TRBV7-2; D not resolved. Sample: blood. This clonotype was obtained from a man younger than 45 in good health. The CDR3 sequence: CASSKGGGNTEAFF. For the CDR3, the DNA is TGTGCCAGCAGCAAAGGCGGAGGGAACACTGAAGCTTTCTTT.